A selection of T cell receptor beta chains follows, all from one sample in a study of regulatory T cells in long-lasting Graves disease. TCRdb independently ran MiXCR on the multiplex PCR reads; one entry per CDR3 protein. Of a few hundred thousand distinct CDR3 sequences listed, roughly 15% are singletons. The same sample was also used in a study of T cells in Graves' hyperthyroidism and ophthalmopathy.

Sample: peripheral blood mononuclear cells (PBMCs), taken at new diagnosis, from a patient treated with antithyroid drugs. The receptors were sampled from a woman between 18 and 29 years old with Graves disease. Each CDR3 is given with its conserved first and last residue. Each record gives: J gene, V gene, D gene, CDR3 length, clone size, CDR3 DNA, CDR3 protein. D genes are given only for firm matches. Clone sizes are given selectively: once, few, many, or a class where the clone is expanded.

J gene: TRBJ2-2; V gene: TRBV12-3/TRBV12-4; D gene: TRBD2; CDR3 length: 15; clone size: many; CDR3 DNA: TGTGCCAGCAGGGAAGCGGGATTAAACACCGGGGAGCTGTTTTTT; CDR3 protein: CASREAGLNTGELFF
J gene: TRBJ2-3; V gene: TRBV24-1; D gene: TRBD2; CDR3 length: 16; clone size: few; CDR3 DNA: TGTGCCACCAGTGACAGTAGCGGGAGCCGTACAGATACGCAGTATTTT; CDR3 protein: CATSDSSGSRTDTQYF
J gene: TRBJ2-5; V gene: TRBV20-1; D gene: -; CDR3 length: 14; clone size: many; CDR3 DNA: TGCAGTGCTACACTAGGACTACCACAAGAGACCCAGTACTTC; CDR3 protein: CSATLGLPQETQYF
J gene: TRBJ2-2; V gene: TRBV19; D gene: TRBD1; CDR3 length: 16; clone size: -; CDR3 DNA: TGTGCCAGTAGTATGACAGGGATCCCGAACACCGGGGAGCTGTTTTTT; CDR3 protein: CASSMTGIPNTGELFF
J gene: TRBJ2-6; V gene: TRBV28; D gene: TRBD1; CDR3 length: 16; clone size: many; CDR3 DNA: TGTGCCAGCAGTCAAGGGGGCCCCTTTGGGGCCAACGTCCTGACTTTC; CDR3 protein: CASSQGGPFGANVLTF
J gene: TRBJ2-1; V gene: TRBV28; D gene: TRBD1; CDR3 length: 18; clone size: -; CDR3 DNA: TGTGCCAGCAGACCGACAGGGCCCAAAATGAGCTCCTACAATGAGCAGTTCTTC; CDR3 protein: CASRPTGPKMSSYNEQFF
J gene: TRBJ2-7; V gene: TRBV28; D gene: -; CDR3 length: 14; clone size: many; CDR3 DNA: TGTGCCAGCAGTAGTGGGGAGACCCAGTACGAGCAGTACTTC; CDR3 protein: CASSSGETQYEQYF
J gene: TRBJ2-7; V gene: TRBV2; D gene: -; CDR3 length: 15; clone size: many; CDR3 DNA: TGTGCCAGCAGTGACCAGGGTCTGCGCGGCTACGAGCAGTACTTC; CDR3 protein: CASSDQGLRGYEQYF
J gene: TRBJ2-2; V gene: TRBV3-1; D gene: TRBD1; CDR3 length: 13; clone size: -; CDR3 DNA: TGCGCCAGCAGCCAGGACAGGGCCGGGGAGCTGTTTTTT; CDR3 protein: CASSQDRAGELFF
J gene: TRBJ2-1; V gene: TRBV3-1; D gene: TRBD2; CDR3 length: 14; clone size: few; CDR3 DNA: TGTGCCAGCAGCCATATTGCTAGCGGCAATGAGCAGTTCTTC; CDR3 protein: CASSHIASGNEQFF
J gene: TRBJ2-5; V gene: TRBV29-1; D gene: -; CDR3 length: 12; clone size: many; CDR3 DNA: TGCAGCGTGCGGGTCACGCAAGAGACCCAGTACTTC; CDR3 protein: CSVRVTQETQYF
J gene: TRBJ2-3; V gene: TRBV28; D gene: TRBD1; CDR3 length: 16; clone size: many; CDR3 DNA: TGTGCCAGCAGTTCGACAGGGGGCCTGAATTCGGATACGCAGTATTTT; CDR3 protein: CASSSTGGLNSDTQYF
J gene: TRBJ2-7; V gene: TRBV29-1; D gene: -; CDR3 length: 13; clone size: -; CDR3 DNA: TGCAGCGGAGTATTCGGACAGTCCTACGAGCAGTACTTC; CDR3 protein: CSGVFGQSYEQYF
J gene: TRBJ1-5; V gene: TRBV28; D gene: TRBD1; CDR3 length: 15; clone size: many; CDR3 DNA: TGTGCCAGCAGCAGTAGTACAGGGGAGGCTCAGCCCCAGCATTTT; CDR3 protein: CASSSSTGEAQPQHF